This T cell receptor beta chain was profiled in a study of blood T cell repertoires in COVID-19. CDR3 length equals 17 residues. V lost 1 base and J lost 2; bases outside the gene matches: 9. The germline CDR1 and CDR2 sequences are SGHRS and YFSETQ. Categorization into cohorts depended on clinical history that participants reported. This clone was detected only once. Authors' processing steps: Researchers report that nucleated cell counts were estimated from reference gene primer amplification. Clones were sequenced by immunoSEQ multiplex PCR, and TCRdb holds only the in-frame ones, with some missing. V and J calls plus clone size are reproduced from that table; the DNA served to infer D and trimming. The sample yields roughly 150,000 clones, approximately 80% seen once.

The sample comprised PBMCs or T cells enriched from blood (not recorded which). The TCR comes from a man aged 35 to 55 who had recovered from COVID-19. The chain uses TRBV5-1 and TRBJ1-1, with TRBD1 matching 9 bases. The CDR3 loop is CASSLFRTGVKNTEAFF. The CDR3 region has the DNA TGCGCCAGCAGCTTGTTCCGGACAGGGGTAAAAAACACTGAAGCTTTCTTT.